This T cell receptor (beta chain) stems from a study of tumor-infiltrating lymphocytes in primary liver carcinoma. Points from the study as a whole: Tumors had a top-250-clone fraction that was significantly higher than blood (p = 0.039). A small share of top clones, only about 7-25%, was found in all five tumor regions.

TCR beta cDNA was reverse-transcribed from about 0.45 ug of total RNA. The reaction used a constant-region primer and ProtoScript II reverse transcriptase. Libraries covering TCR beta were generated through three nested multiplex PCR rounds (using a slightly modified ARM-PCR). The study ran its first two PCR rounds for roughly 10 cycles each, using TRBV1-TRBV30 forward primers and a C-beta reverse primer. TCRdb reprocessed the multiplex PCR reads via MiXCR and lists one record per CDR3 protein. Of 20,000 to 25,000 distinct CDR3 sequences in the sample, 75% to 80% were seen once. Extraction of RNA together with DNA used roughly 20-33 mg of unsorted bulk tissue. Patients had primary liver carcinoma treated by surgical resection. For this clonotype: Its antigen is as yet unknown.

The CDR3 totals 15 residues. Germline-derived CDR1 and CDR2 are SGHNT and YENEEA. V dropped 10 bases and J dropped 8; count of bases not matched to a gene: 10. The chain couples TRBV11-3 to TRBJ2-1; 14 nucleotides match TRBD2. Sequencing used liver tumor tissue from sampling region 1. Described subset: tumor region T1, superior pole. The TCR comes from a woman in her 30s with primary liver carcinoma and hepatitis B virus infection. The CDR3 loop reads CANDRLAGGRYEQFF. The CDR3 coding sequence is TGTGCCAACGACCGACTAGCGGGGGGGCGGTATGAGCAGTTCTTC.